This T cell receptor beta chain was identified during a study of OX40 agonist ivuxolimab in advanced cancers. Study information: Patients got intravenous ivuxolimab at 0.01 to 10 mg/kg every 2 weeks. Recorded diagnoses for dose-escalation patients were hepatocellular carcinoma, melanoma, renal cell or head and neck cancer. General observations from the study: The specificity for antigen of the expanded peripheral T cells was not determined.

Trimming shortened V by 1 base and J by 2 bases, and 8 bases separated the two germline ends. This CDR3 is built from 14 residues. CDR1 and CDR2 from the germline V gene are SGHDN and FVKESK. As regards this clone: Its matching antigen is unknown.

Clones were sequenced by immunoSEQ multiplex PCR, and TCRdb holds only the in-frame ones, with some missing. The sample records around 26,000 clones, roughly 93% being singletons. The sequencing here drew on CD4+ or CD8+ T cells sorted from blood, taken in a trial of the OX40 agonist ivuxolimab. This rearrangement joins TRBV14 to TRBJ1-2; unclear D gene. This receptor was taken from an adult with an advanced solid tumor such as melanoma, head and neck, liver or kidney cancer. The CDR3 here is CASSQAGINYGYTF. For the CDR3, the DNA is TGTGCCAGCAGCCAAGCCGGAATAAACTATGGCTACACCTTC. The whole variable domain, filled in from reference TRBV14 and TRBJ1-2, reads EAGVTQFPSHSVIEKGQTVTLRCDPISGHDNLYWYRRVMGKEIKFLLHFVKESKQDESGMPNNRFLAERTGGTYSTLKVQPAELEDSGVYFCASSQAGINYGYTFGSGTRLTVV.